The 27 T cell receptor beta chains below come from one sample, sequenced in a study of beta chain features in type 1 diabetes. Study results and limitations: The study found moderately but significantly shorter TCRB CDR3s in all four CD4+ subsets of Type 1 diabetes patients.

The antigens these receptors bind are not known. Since all of the isolated RNA was reverse transcribed, expressed TCRB transcripts were what got sequenced. Method: immunoSEQ multiplex PCR; TCRdb's copy keeps in-frame clones and lacks some. The table shows over 650,000 clones, with 11% to 15% occurring only once. The sequenced sample was naive CD4+ T cells from blood. The receptors originated from a man between 18 and 29 years old with type 1 diabetes.

The chain uses TRBV29-1 and TRBJ2-7, with 8 bases that match TRBD2. In germline, CDR1 is SQVTM, CDR2 ANQGSEA. The CDR3 is 15 residues long. Trimming removed 4 bases from V and 6 bases from J; junction bases left unmatched: 14. This CDR3 reads CSVGRAGVIEAEQYF. The DNA of the CDR3 is TGCAGCGTTGGGAGAGCGGGAGTAATTGAGGCCGAGCAGTACTTC.

The rearrangement uses TRBV4-1 and TRBJ2-5; possible D gene TRBD1, 6 bases. CDR3 length: 13 residues. CDR1 and CDR2 (germline): MGHRA, YSYEKL. Trimming removed 2 bases from V and 4 bases from J, with 8 bases in between. This chain's CDR3 is CASSQYRVETQYF. The CDR3 DNA reads TGCGCCAGCAGCCAATACAGGGTAGAGACCCAGTACTTC.

A few counts support this clone. The genes are TRBV9 and TRBJ2-2; unclear D gene. The CDR3 runs to 15 residues. Germline CDR1 SGDLS, CDR2 YYNGEE. V was shortened by 1 base and J by 3 bases, with 10 bases between the two germline ends. CDR3 in DNA: TGTGCCAGCAGCGTATTAGCCACCGACACCGGGGAGCTGTTTTTT. This encodes CASSVLATDTGELFF.

This clone was observed a few times. Other DNA sequences in this specimen translate into the identical CDR3. The chain carries TRBV28 and TRBJ2-7; TRBD1 agrees at 8 bases. CDR3 length: 15 residues. CDR1 MDHEN and CDR2 SYDVKM come from the germline V gene. With 2 bases clipped from V and 2 bases from J, the junction kept 5 bases outside the gene matches. Here the CDR3 reads CASSLGGTGPYEQYF. CDR3 nucleotide sequence: TGTGCCAGCAGTTTAGGAGGGACAGGTCCCTACGAGCAGTACTTC. Drawing the rest from reference TRBV28 and TRBJ2-7, the complete variable domain is DVKVTQSSRYLVKRTGEKVFLECVQDMDHENMFWYRQDPGLGLRLIYFSYDVKMKEKGDIPEGYSVSREKKERFSLILESASTNQTSMYLCASSLGGTGPYEQYFGPGTRLTVT.

V usage is TRBV5-1 and J usage is TRBJ1-4; 7 nucleotides line up with TRBD1. The germline V gene has CDR1 SGHRS and CDR2 YFSETQ. J lost 6 bases, V lost 3 bases, and 5 bases had no gene match. The CDR3 loop spans 14 amino acids. Written as DNA, the CDR3 is TGCGCCAGCAGCTCCCGACAGGGTGATGAAAAACTGTTTTTT. It translates to CASSSRQGDEKLFF.

The genes are TRBV2 and TRBJ1-1; the D gene is possibly TRBD1 (5 bases). Germline CDR1 reads SNHLY; CDR2 reads FYNNEI. Trimming shortened V by 4 bases and J by 5 bases, and 5 bases separated the two germline ends. The CDR3 length is 11 residues. The CDR3 sequence is CASSGGTEAFF. The CDR3 DNA reads as TGTGCCAGCAGTGGGGGGACTGAAGCTTTCTTT.

This clone was seen more than once but under ten times. The chain carries TRBV2 and TRBJ2-1, with D unresolved. CDR1 is SNHLY and CDR2 is FYNNEI in the germline V gene. Trimming removed 6 bases from V and 9 bases from J, with 9 bases in between. The CDR3 length is 11 residues. CDR3: CASRILGEQFF. In nucleotides, the CDR3 is TGTGCCAGCAGGATTCTGGGTGAGCAGTTCTTC.

This clone was seen more than once but under ten times. The genes are TRBV6-4 and TRBJ2-1; D tentatively fits TRBD1 or TRBD2 (7 bases each). Germline V lookup: CDR1 MRHNA, CDR2 SNTAGT. This CDR3 is built from 17 residues. The V and J ends lost 0 bases and 2 bases respectively, with 14 bases between them. The CDR3 reads CASSDSLSGGAYNEQFF. The CDR3 DNA reads TGTGCCAGCAGTGACTCGCTATCAGGGGGGGCCTACAATGAGCAGTTCTTC.

In its sample, this clone was seen a few times. J is TRBJ2-1 and V is TRBV18, with TRBD1 as a possible D gene (5 bases). CDR3 length: 16 amino acids. Trimming stripped 0 bases from V and 2 bases from J, with 11 bases between. Germline values: CDR1 KGHSH, CDR2 LQKENI. The CDR3 sequence: CASSPPLGAAYNEQFF. The CDR3, as DNA: TGTGCCAGCTCACCACCGTTAGGGGCCGCCTACAATGAGCAGTTCTTC. Using reference TRBV18 and TRBJ2-1 for the parts outside the CDR3, the full variable domain is NAGVMQNPRHLVRRRGQEARLRCSPMKGHSHVYWYRQLPEEGLKFMVYLQKENIIDESGMPKERFSAEFPKEGPSILRIQQVVRGDSAAYFCASSPPLGAAYNEQFFGPGTRLTVL.

The chain carries TRBV11-2 and TRBJ1-2; TRBD1 might be the D (5 bases). V lost 5 bases, J lost 1 base, and 14 bases lay in between. Per germline, CDR1 SGHAT and CDR2 FQNNGV. This CDR3 is 15 amino acids long. CDR3 residues: CASSLPGQDNYGYTF. In DNA, the CDR3 is TGTGCCAGCAGCCTCCCCGGACAAGATAACTATGGCTACACCTTC.

This clone was seen a handful of times. The chain carries TRBV25-1 and TRBJ1-1; D ambiguous. Trimming cost V 3 bases and J 1 base, with 6 bases left between them. The CDR3 runs 13 residues. The germline V gene encodes CDR1 MGHDK and CDR2 SYGVNS. The CDR3 region is CASSEFQNTEAFF. In DNA, the CDR3 is TGTGCCAGCAGTGAGTTCCAGAACACTGAAGCTTTCTTT.

This clone has just a few counts. J is TRBJ2-5 and V is TRBV7-2, with D possibly TRBD2 on 6 matching bases. Germline V lookup: CDR1 SGHTA, CDR2 FQGNSA. CDR3 length equals 14 residues. Between the trimmed V and J ends, which lost 5 bases and 2 bases, there was a span of 12 bases. The CDR3 coding sequence is TGTGCCAGCAGCCAAGCCGGACTACAAGAGACCCAGTACTTC. Its protein product is CASSQAGLQETQYF. Combining the CDR3 with reference TRBV7-2 and TRBJ2-5 gives the whole variable domain GAGVSQSPSNKVTEKGKDVELRCDPISGHTALYWYRQSLGQGLEFLIYFQGNSAPDKSGLPSDRFSAERTGGSVSTLTIQRTQQEDSAVYLCASSQAGLQETQYFGPGTRLLVL.

The chain recombines TRBV10-3 with TRBJ2-5; TRBD2 might be the D (6 bases). CDR1 and CDR2 from the germline V gene are ENHRY and SYGVKD. Trimming shortened V by 4 bases and J by 4 bases, and 10 bases separated the two germline ends. The CDR3 has 13 residues. The CDR3 region is CAISGGDGETQYF. The CDR3 DNA is TGTGCCATCAGTGGCGGGGACGGAGAGACCCAGTACTTC.

The sample holds a few counts of this clone. This chain connects TRBV9 to TRBJ1-2, with D unresolved. This CDR3 contains 16 residues. Germline lookup yields CDR1 SGDLS and CDR2 YYNGEE. V gave up 3 bases and J gave up 0 bases, with 15 bases separating them. CDR3 coding DNA: TGTGCCAGCAGCGCGGTAGTAGGTTTAGCTAACTATGGCTACACCTTC. It yields the protein CASSAVVGLANYGYTF.

V is TRBV15 and J is TRBJ1-2; TRBD1 is a possible D gene (5 bases). Germline V gives CDR1 LNHNV, CDR2 YYDKDF (reference sequence). Trimming took off 2 bases at V and 8 bases at J, with 18 bases between the two ends. The CDR3 length is 15 residues. As DNA, the CDR3 is TGTGCCACCAGCAGATATTCCCCTGGGGGGAGAGGCTACACCTTC. This translates into CATSRYSPGGRGYTF.

The rearrangement uses TRBV29-1 and TRBJ1-1; the D gene is possibly TRBD1 (6 bases). Germline values: CDR1 SQVTM, CDR2 ANQGSEA. The CDR3 has 14 residues. V was pared by 1 base and J by 6 bases, with 15 bases between. CDR3 DNA sequence: TGCAGCGTTGAAGGTGGGCGGGGGCTGTCTGAAGCTTTCTTT. Translating it yields CSVEGGRGLSEAFF. Full variable domain (rest looked up from reference TRBV29-1 and TRBJ1-1): SAVISQKPSRDICQRGTSLTIQCQVDSQVTMMFWYRQQPGQSLTLIATANQGSEATYESGFVIDKFPISRPNLTFSTLTVSNMSPEDSSIYLCSVEGGRGLSEAFFGQGTRLTVV.

This clone was seen only a few times. This rearrangement joins TRBV19 to TRBJ2-1; 13 bases agree with TRBD2. J was trimmed by 5 bases and V by 5 bases; bases with no gene match: 9. The CDR3 consists of 17 residues. Germline V gene sequence: CDR1 LNHDA, CDR2 SQIVND (reference sequence). CDR3 coding DNA: TGTGCCAGTAGTCTAGGACTAGCGGGGGCCTGGGACAATGAGCAGTTCTTC. Translated, it gives CASSLGLAGAWDNEQFF.

The V and J genes are TRBV27 and TRBJ1-1, with D unresolved. V lost 4 bases and J 0 bases, leaving 6 bases between the germline ends. Germline V lookup: CDR1 MNHEY, CDR2 SMNVEV (reference sequence). The CDR3 has 13 residues. The CDR3 DNA reads as TGTGCCAGCAGTTCCCAGCTGAACACTGAAGCTTTCTTT. Its protein product is CASSSQLNTEAFF.

The chain uses TRBV29-1 and TRBJ2-7; D ambiguous. The germline V gene has CDR1 SQVTM and CDR2 ANQGSEA. V shed 4 bases and J shed 6 bases, with 10 bases lying between them. The CDR3 is 11 amino acids. In nucleotides, the CDR3 is TGCAGCGTTGTATCCCCGGGCGAGCAGTACTTC. As protein: CSVVSPGEQYF.

The chain joins TRBV29-1 to TRBJ2-5; no definite D call. The CDR3 is 14 residues long. Germline CDR1 is SQVTM and CDR2 is ANQGSEA. The V end was cut by 7 bases, the J end by 5 bases, with 20 bases between. DNA for the CDR3: TGCAGCGCCTCCCCAGCAGGACCTGGGGAGACCCAGTACTTC. Translation gives CSASPAGPGETQYF.

V gene TRBV9 combines with J gene TRBJ2-7; 7 nucleotides agree with TRBD1. CDR3 size: 13 residues. V gave up 0 bases and J gave up 6 bases; unmatched junction bases: 3. CDR1 SGDLS and CDR2 YYNGEE come from the germline V gene. The CDR3 sequence is CASSVAAGGEQYF. CDR3 sequence (DNA): TGTGCCAGCAGCGTAGCGGCAGGGGGCGAGCAGTACTTC.

Only a few counts were recorded for this clone. The rearrangement links TRBV4-1 to TRBJ1-1, with TRBD1 matching over 8 bases. CDR1 MGHRA and CDR2 YSYEKL come from the germline V gene. V lost 3 bases to trimming and J lost 3 bases; unmatched junction nucleotides: 3. The CDR3 length is 14 residues. DNA of the CDR3: TGCGCCAGCAGCCAGGGACAGGACGACACTGAAGCTTTCTTT. It encodes CASSQGQDDTEAFF.

V gene TRBV6-1 combines with J gene TRBJ1-1, with D maybe TRBD1 (6 bases). Germline V gives CDR1 MNHNS, CDR2 SASEGT. The CDR3 is made up of 14 amino acids. Between the trimmed V and J ends, which lost 8 bases and 3 bases, there was a span of 16 bases. CDR3: CASGGAGWDTEAFF. CDR3 nucleotide sequence: TGTGCCAGCGGGGGGGCCGGTTGGGACACTGAAGCTTTCTTT.

The chain couples TRBV28 to TRBJ2-7; unclear D gene. Trimming pared 5 bases from V and 7 bases from J, leaving 6 bases between. The germline V gene encodes CDR1 MDHEN and CDR2 SYDVKM. The CDR3 length is 10 residues. Here the CDR3 DNA reads TGTGCCAGCAGTGATGAAGAGCAGTACTTC. It is translated as CASSDEEQYF.

This clone was picked up a small number of times. This rearrangement joins TRBV5-4 to TRBJ2-3; D is uncertain. The CDR3 has 16 amino acids. V was shortened by 4 bases and J by 2 bases, with 17 bases between the two germline ends. Germline CDR1 SGHNT, CDR2 YYREEE (reference sequence). Here the CDR3 DNA reads TGTGCCAGCAGCGTTCGGATATGGGCCTCCACAGATACGCAGTATTTT. Its protein is CASSVRIWASTDTQYF.

This sequence joins TRBV4-3 and TRBJ2-1, with 7 bases aligning to TRBD1. Germline V gene data show CDR1 as LGHNA and CDR2 as YSLEER. Trimming at V came to 0 bases and at J to 6 bases, leaving 5 bases not matched to a gene. This CDR3 has 15 amino acids. CDR3 sequence (DNA): TGCGCCAGCAGCCAAGAGGGACAGCATCTCAATGAGCAGTTCTTC. This sequence encodes CASSQEGQHLNEQFF.

The rearrangement links TRBV10-3 to TRBJ2-1, with unresolved D. Looked up from germline, CDR1 is ENHRY and CDR2 is SYGVKD. This CDR3 has 15 residues. Between the trimmed V and J ends, which lost 3 bases and 2 bases, there was a span of 11 bases. For the CDR3, the DNA is TGTGCCATCAGTGAAATCGTAAGCGCCTACAATGAGCAGTTCTTC. Protein: CAISEIVSAYNEQFF.